This TCR beta chain derives from a study of blood T cell repertoires in COVID-19. The protocol was immunoSEQ multiplex PCR, while the TCRdb copy is restricted to in-frame clones and leaves out a portion. The table has about 3,800 clones, about 91% seen once. The V gene end was trimmed by 7 bases and the J gene end by 7 bases; junction bases not matched to a gene: 10. The CDR3 runs to 14 residues. CDR1 SEHNR and CDR2 FQNEAQ come from the germline V gene (reference sequence). The chain combines TRBV7-9 with TRBJ1-1; 9 nucleotides align to TRBD1. The receptor was derived from a man aged 50-60 years with active COVID-19. Source material: peripheral blood. CDR3 bases: TGTGCCAGCAACCCCCAGGGACAGGGTAGTGAAGCTTTCTTT. Encoded protein: CASNPQGQGSEAFF.